Shown below are 15 T cell receptor beta chains from a single sample sequenced in a study of OX40 agonist ivuxolimab in advanced cancers. Generated by immunoSEQ multiplex PCR, the TCRdb table keeps only in-frame clones and is missing some. The repertoire holds about 35,000 clones, with 79% as singletons. The sequences come from CD4+ or CD8+ T cells sorted from blood, collected in a trial of the OX40 agonist ivuxolimab. The receptors shown here come from an adult with an advanced solid tumor such as melanoma, head and neck, liver or kidney cancer.

This clone was seen a handful of times. The chain employs TRBV28 and TRBJ2-1; 14 bases map to TRBD2. Germline assignment: CDR1 MDHEN and CDR2 SYDVKM. J was trimmed by 8 bases and V by 4 bases; bases with no gene match: 4. This CDR3 spans 15 amino acids. The CDR3 DNA is TGTGCCAGCAGTTCGACTAGCGGGAGGGTAGATGAGCAGTTCTTC. Residues: CASSSTSGRVDEQFF.

The chain couples TRBV9 to TRBJ2-7, with D perhaps TRBD1 (6 bases). Germline values: CDR1 SGDLS, CDR2 YYNGEE. V gave up 0 bases and J gave up 6 bases, with 13 bases separating them. The CDR3 extends over 14 amino acids. CDR3 in amino acids: CASSVVPGVAEQYF. The CDR3 DNA reads as TGTGCCAGCAGCGTAGTCCCAGGGGTGGCCGAGCAGTACTTC. The variable domain in full, with the rest retrieved from reference TRBV9 and TRBJ2-7, is DSGVTQTPKHLITATGQRVTLRCSPRSGDLSVYWYQQSLDQGLQFLIQYYNGEERAKGNILERFSAQQFPDLHSELNLSSLELGDSALYFCASSVVPGVAEQYFGPGTRLTVT.

This rearrangement joins TRBV19 to TRBJ2-2, with TRBD1 matching 11 bases. J was trimmed by 0 bases and V by 4 bases; bases with no gene match: 4. There are 17 residues in the CDR3. Germline lookup yields CDR1 LNHDA and CDR2 SQIVND (reference sequence). CDR3 sequence (DNA): TGTGCCAGTAGTAGAAAGGGACAGGGGGCGAACACCGGGGAGCTGTTTTTT. Amino acids: CASSRKGQGANTGELFF.

The rearrangement joins TRBV7-9 to TRBJ2-1, with 8 bases aligning to TRBD2. This CDR3 has 15 residues. V lost 8 bases, J lost 3 bases, and 9 bases stayed unmatched. Germline V CDR1 and CDR2: SEHNR, FQNEAQ (reference sequence). This chain's CDR3 is CASPSSGGNYNEQFF. The CDR3 region has the DNA TGTGCCAGCCCCTCCTCGGGGGGGAACTACAATGAGCAGTTCTTC.

This chain joins TRBV11-2 and TRBJ2-5; D is perhaps TRBD1 or TRBD2 (6 bases each). This CDR3 comprises 15 residues. V shed 2 bases and J shed 5 bases, with 15 bases lying between them. Looked up from germline, CDR1 is SGHAT and CDR2 is FQNNGV. The CDR3 nucleotides read TGTGCCAGCAGCTTACGCCGACAGGAGGGGGAGACCCAGTACTTC. Encoded protein: CASSLRRQEGETQYF.

The chain joins TRBV7-9 to TRBJ1-1; possible D gene TRBD1, 5 bases. Trimming took 5 bases from V and 3 from J, leaving 13 bases between them. The CDR3 is 14 residues long. Germline CDR1 is SEHNR and CDR2 is FQNEAQ (reference sequence). The CDR3 region has the DNA TGTGCCAGCAGCCTAGGTGGGGGTTACACTGAAGCTTTCTTT. Protein product: CASSLGGGYTEAFF.

The J gene is TRBJ2-7, the V gene TRBV4-2; weak D call: TRBD2 (6 bases). Germline V CDR1 and CDR2: LGHNA, YNFKEQ. The CDR3 is made up of 15 amino acids. Trimming left V 2 bases short and J 3 bases short, with 14 bases between. CDR3 coding DNA: TGTGCCAGCAGCCAAAGTGCGGGGAACCGCTACGAGCAGTACTTC. It translates to CASSQSAGNRYEQYF.

The chain uses TRBV5-1 and TRBJ1-2; D gene uncertain. Deletions cut 1 base from V and 2 bases from J, with 6 bases between. From germline, CDR1 is SGHRS and CDR2 YFSETQ. The CDR3 has 13 residues. As DNA, the CDR3 is TGCGCCAGCAGCTTGCCCGGGAACTATGGCTACACCTTC. It codes for CASSLPGNYGYTF.

The chain joins TRBV30 to TRBJ2-7; D is ambiguous. Per germline, CDR1 GTSNPN and CDR2 SVGIG (reference sequence). The germline V and J ends were trimmed by 0 bases and 5 bases, with 14 bases remaining between them. The CDR3 is 14 residues long. CDR3 protein: CAWSVAAKSHEQYF. The CDR3 DNA is TGTGCCTGGAGTGTGGCCGCGAAGTCCCACGAGCAGTACTTC.

The chain links TRBV5-1 to TRBJ2-1, with D unresolved. The V and J ends lost 4 bases and 3 bases respectively, with 5 bases between them. CDR1 and CDR2 (germline): SGHRS, YFSETQ. This CDR3 is built from 12 residues. This chain's CDR3 is CASSPNYNEQFF. The CDR3 DNA is TGCGCCAGCAGCCCGAACTACAATGAGCAGTTCTTC.

This chain joins TRBV28 and TRBJ2-4, with 7 nucleotides matching TRBD1. Looked up from germline, CDR1 is MDHEN and CDR2 is SYDVKM. This CDR3 is 14 amino acids long. V shed 6 bases and J 5 bases; nucleotides not matched to a gene: 7. In nucleotides, the CDR3 is TGTGCCAGCAGCGGAGGTGGGACAGAAAACATTCAGTACTTC. As protein: CASSGGGTENIQYF.

The chain combines TRBV18 with TRBJ2-5, with 8 bases aligning to TRBD2. Trimming removed 2 bases from V and 8 bases from J; junction bases left unmatched: 13. The CDR3 is 16 residues long. Germline V gene data show CDR1 as KGHSH and CDR2 as LQKENI. CDR3 protein: CASSPTLAVGRNTQYF. The CDR3 DNA is TGTGCCAGCTCACCAACACTAGCGGTGGGGAGGAATACCCAGTACTTC.

The chain is built from TRBV5-1 and TRBJ1-2, with D perhaps matching TRBD1 (5 bases). Deletions cut 3 bases from V and 7 bases from J, with 16 bases between. The germline CDR1 and CDR2 sequences are SGHRS and YFSETQ. This CDR3 has 14 residues. The CDR3 region has the DNA TGCGCCAGCAGCTCCGGCGGGGGGTGGGTTGGCTACACCTTC. It translates to CASSSGGGWVGYTF.

The chain uses TRBV5-4 and TRBJ2-3, with D perhaps matching TRBD2 (5 bases). Germline V gives CDR1 SGHNT, CDR2 YYREEE (reference sequence). The CDR3 has 15 residues. V was cut by 4 bases and J by 1 base, with 13 bases left in between. CDR3 region: CASSPRETGTDTQYF. The CDR3 DNA reads TGTGCCAGCAGCCCGAGGGAAACGGGCACAGATACGCAGTATTTT.

A single count supports this clone. The rearrangement links TRBV19 to TRBJ2-3; D perhaps matches TRBD1 (7 bases). The CDR3 is 16 amino acids. CDR1 is LNHDA and CDR2 is SQIVND in the germline V gene (reference sequence). Trimming removed 3 bases from V and 5 bases from J, with 18 bases in between. The CDR3 sequence is CASSIRPRGEVDTQYF. The CDR3 DNA reads TGTGCCAGTAGTATCAGGCCCAGGGGGGAGGTAGATACGCAGTATTTT.